These T cell receptor beta chains were read from a single sample in a study of blood T cell repertoires in COVID-19. Assay used: immunoSEQ multiplex PCR; TCRdb lists only in-frame clones, some missing. The sample records 250,000 to 400,000 clones, 90% being singletons. The specimen sequenced was PBMCs or T cells enriched from blood (not recorded which). These receptors were taken from a man in his 60s who had recovered from COVID-19. Each CDR3 is given with its conserved first and last residue. D genes are given only for firm matches. Expanded clones get a size class; other rows say once, few or many, or leave the size out.

abundance	v_gene	j_gene	d_gene	CDR3nt	CDR3aa
NA	TRBV29-1	TRBJ2-1	TRBD1	TGCAGCGTAAGCGGGACAGGGGTCAATGAGCAGTTCTTC	CSVSGTGVNEQFF
NA	TRBV30	TRBJ1-4	NA	TGTGCCTGGCGCCCGGGTCCTAATAATGAAAAACTGTTTTTT	CAWRPGPNNEKLFF
NA	TRBV7-9	TRBJ2-4	NA	TGTGCCAGCAGCTTGACAGAAATTCAGTACTTC	CASSLTEIQYF
few	TRBV11-3	TRBJ2-7	NA	TGTGCCAGCAGCGCCGAGATTACGAGGCAGTACTTC	CASSAEITRQYF
once	TRBV5-1	TRBJ2-5	TRBD1	TGCGCCAGCAGCTTGGCTGTCAGGGGACAGCAAGAGACCCAGTACTTC	CASSLAVRGQQETQYF
NA	TRBV15	TRBJ2-7	NA	TGTGCCACCAGCAGAGTCCCAGATTCCTACGAGCAGTACTTC	CATSRVPDSYEQYF
NA	TRBV3-1/TRBV3-2	TRBJ2-3	NA	TGTGCCAGCAGCCAGGGTGGGGGCCCGTCAGATACGCAGTATTTT	CASSQGGGPSDTQYF
NA	TRBV5-1	TRBJ1-3	NA	TGCGCCAGCAGCTTGGGTTCGAGCCCTGGAAACACCATATATTTT	CASSLGSSPGNTIYF
NA	TRBV19	TRBJ1-2	NA	TGTGCCAGTAGTATCCAGGTCGCTAACTATGGCTACACCTTC	CASSIQVANYGYTF
NA	TRBV27	TRBJ2-2	TRBD1	TGTGCCTCGAGAGGGGACAGGGGTTGGAACACCGGGGAGCTGTTTTTT	CASRGDRGWNTGELFF
NA	TRBV6-5	TRBJ2-7	TRBD1	TGTGCCAGCAGCCCGAGAAACAGGGGACAGTACGAGCAGTACTTC	CASSPRNRGQYEQYF
once	TRBV27	TRBJ1-5	NA	TGTGCCAGCAGTTTTCGGGGCAATCAGCCCCAGCATTTT	CASSFRGNQPQHF
NA	TRBV7-6	TRBJ2-7	TRBD1	TGTGCCAGCAGCCCTCCGGGGACAGGGTCTTTCTACGAGCAGTACTTC	CASSPPGTGSFYEQYF
NA	TRBV27	TRBJ1-5	NA	TGTGCCAGCAGTTCAACAGGGCTTTCCAATCAGCCCCAGCATTTT	CASSSTGLSNQPQHF
NA	TRBV5-4	TRBJ2-5	TRBD2	TGTGCCAGCAGCCCGACTAGCGGGGGCCAGGGGGAGACCCAGTACTTC	CASSPTSGGQGETQYF
NA	TRBV2	TRBJ1-6	NA	TGTGCCAGCGGTGGGGCAGGGAAGAGCTCCTATAATTCACCCCTCCACTTT	CASGGAGKSSYNSPLHF
NA	TRBV5-1	TRBJ1-3	NA	TGCGCCAGCAGCTCGCTAGGCCACAACTCTGGAAACACCATATATTTT	CASSSLGHNSGNTIYF
NA	TRBV28	TRBJ2-4	NA	TGTGCCAGCACGGTATCTGTCAAAAACATTCAGTACTTC	CASTVSVKNIQYF
NA	TRBV5-1	TRBJ2-7	NA	TGCGCCAGCAGCTTGACCGCCGGGACTGCAACCTACGAGCAGTACTTC	CASSLTAGTATYEQYF
NA	TRBV5-4	TRBJ2-1	TRBD1	TGTGCCAGCAGCACCGGGACAGGGGGCTTCAATGAGCAGTTCTTC	CASSTGTGGFNEQFF
NA	TRBV6-5	TRBJ1-3	NA	TGTGCCAGCAGTTACTCCCCTGGCCGTGGAAACACCATATATTTT	CASSYSPGRGNTIYF
NA	TRBV2	TRBJ2-6	NA	TGTGCCAGCAGTGAAAAGAGCCTTGATGAAAGCTCTGGGGCCAACGTCCTGACTTTC	CASSEKSLDESSGANVLTF
NA	TRBV27	TRBJ1-6	TRBD1	TGTGCCAGCAGAACGGGACAGGGGGGTAATTCACCCCTCCACTTT	CASRTGQGGNSPLHF
few	TRBV4-3	TRBJ1-2	NA	TGCGCCAGCAGCCAAATTCCCCCCGGGATCTATGGCTACACCTTC	CASSQIPPGIYGYTF
few	TRBV11-3	TRBJ1-4	TRBD1	TGTGCCAGCAGCTCACTTCCCGGGACAGGGAGGGAAAAACTGTTTTTT	CASSSLPGTGREKLFF
NA	TRBV2	TRBJ1-5	NA	TGTGCCAGCAGTGAATTCGAGACTACTAGCAATCAGCCCCAGCATTTT	CASSEFETTSNQPQHF
NA	TRBV5-4	TRBJ2-1	TRBD2	TGTGCCAGCAGCGCTGGGACTAGCGGCACCTACAATGAGCAGTTCTTC	CASSAGTSGTYNEQFF
NA	TRBV12-3/TRBV12-4	TRBJ1-1	NA	TGTGCCAGCAGCCAAGGGGAGAACACTGAAGCTTTCTTT	CASSQGENTEAFF
NA	TRBV23-1	TRBJ1-2	TRBD1	TGCGCCAGCAGTCCGGGACAGGACTATGGCTACACCTTC	CASSPGQDYGYTF
NA	TRBV2	TRBJ2-2	NA	TGTGCCAGCACCGACAACACCGAAACCGGGGAGCTGTTTTTT	CASTDNTETGELFF
NA	TRBV3-1/TRBV3-2	TRBJ2-1	NA	TGTGCCAGCAGCCCTGGGACTCTTATAACCTACAATGAGCAGTTCTTC	CASSPGTLITYNEQFF
NA	TRBV11-2	TRBJ2-1	NA	TGTGCCAGCAGAACTACCCGTCGGGAGCAGTTCTTC	CASRTTRREQFF
NA	TRBV19	TRBJ2-3	NA	TGTGCCAGTAGTATAGTACGAGCTAGCACAGATACGCAGTATTTT	CASSIVRASTDTQYF
NA	TRBV12-3/TRBV12-4	TRBJ2-3	TRBD2	TGTGCCAGCAGTTTGGGACTAGCAGATACGCAGTATTTT	CASSLGLADTQYF
NA	TRBV7-9	TRBJ1-1	NA	TGTGCCAGCATTATTCGTTCTGAAGCTTTCTTT	CASIIRSEAFF
NA	TRBV19	TRBJ2-1	TRBD2	TGTGCCAGTAGTATCCCCCGGGGACTAGCGGGAGTCAATGAGCAGTTCTTC	CASSIPRGLAGVNEQFF
NA	TRBV5-1	TRBJ2-3	NA	TGCGCCAGCAGCTTTTATACCCTCGTAGCCGAAGTTACAGATACGCAGTATTTT	CASSFYTLVAEVTDTQYF